One sample yielded the 18 T cell receptor beta chains listed below, sequenced in a study of T cells in localized non-small cell lung cancer. Clones were sequenced by immunoSEQ multiplex PCR, and TCRdb holds only the in-frame ones, with some missing. The table has 1,300 to 1,500 clones, approximately 36% seen once. This specimen consisted of lung tumor tissue, obtained before any cancer treatment. These receptor sequences come from a man between 35 and 75 years old with stage II lung adenocarcinoma.

This clone was recorded a few times. The rearrangement uses TRBV6-8 and TRBJ1-4; D remains ambiguous. Germline lookup yields CDR1 MNHGY and CDR2 SAAAGT. This CDR3 contains 15 residues. V lost 5 bases and J 0 bases, leaving 10 bases between the germline ends. This CDR3 reads CASSETRATNEKLFF. CDR3 DNA sequence: TGTGCCAGCAGTGAGACCCGAGCAACTAATGAAAAACTGTTTTTT.

A few counts support this clone. The chain couples TRBV6-8 to TRBJ2-5; 8 positions match TRBD2. This CDR3 region has 14 residues. From germline, CDR1 is MNHGY and CDR2 SAAAGT. J gave up 5 bases and V 6 bases, and 8 bases lay outside the gene matches. The CDR3 loop is CASSYGGAGETQYF. The CDR3, as DNA: TGTGCCAGCAGCTACGGGGGGGCAGGGGAGACCCAGTACTTC.

The gene calls are TRBV29-1 and TRBJ2-7, with D possibly TRBD1 on 5 matching bases. The V gene lost 4 bases and the J gene lost 3 bases, with 16 bases spanning the gap. The germline V gene encodes CDR1 SQVTM and CDR2 ANQGSEA. The CDR3 contains 14 residues. The CDR3 nucleotides are TGCAGCGTTGGGAATCCAGGGAAAGGCTACGAGCAGTACTTC. Translation gives CSVGNPGKGYEQYF.

The rearrangement links TRBV19 to TRBJ2-7, with D tentatively TRBD1 (6 bases). This CDR3 is built from 13 residues. The germline CDR1 and CDR2 sequences are LNHDA and SQIVND (reference sequence). The V end was cut by 7 bases, the J end by 2 bases, with 12 bases between. In nucleotides, the CDR3 is TGTGCCAGTACAGGGGCTCGACCCTACGAGCAGTACTTC. Protein: CASTGARPYEQYF.

Sample share makes this clone large. The chain carries TRBV6-8 and TRBJ2-3; no clear D gene. CDR3 length: 13 amino acids. From germline, CDR1 is MNHGY and CDR2 SAAAGT. The germline V and J ends were trimmed by 2 bases and 2 bases, with 5 bases remaining between them. This chain's CDR3 is CASSYDLTDTQYF. The CDR3 coding sequence is TGTGCCAGCAGTTACGACCTCACAGATACGCAGTATTTT.

By its share, this clone is large. The chain joins TRBV10-3 to TRBJ1-1; D is unresolved. CDR1 ENHRY and CDR2 SYGVKD come from the germline V gene. The CDR3 runs to 12 residues. Trimming stripped 1 base from V and 2 bases from J, with 2 bases between. CDR3 DNA: TGTGCCATCAGTGAGTTCAACACTGAAGCTTTCTTT. This codes for CAISEFNTEAFF.

The chain recombines TRBV30 with TRBJ1-5; 7 positions agree with TRBD1. Germline-derived CDR1 and CDR2 are GTSNPN and SVGIG (reference sequence). Trimming took 8 bases from V and 3 from J; bases not matched to a gene: 7. This CDR3 is built from 13 residues. In DNA form, the CDR3 reads TGTGCCGGAGGGACAGCGAACAATCAGCCCCAGCATTTT. Its protein product is CAGGTANNQPQHF. The whole variable domain, remainder taken from reference TRBV30 and TRBJ1-5, is SQTIHQWPATLVQPVGSPLSLECTVEGTSNPNLYWYRQAAGRGLQLLFYSVGIGQISSEVPQNLSASRPQDRQFILSSKKLLLSDSGFYLCAGGTANNQPQHFGDGTRLSIL.

This clone was seen more than once but under ten times. The chain links TRBV6-7 to TRBJ2-7; 11 nucleotides agree with TRBD2. TRBV6-7 is treated as an ORF (open reading frame) with a function not yet certain. The CDR3 has 17 residues. The ends lost 5 bases at V and 4 bases at J; junction bases unmatched: 13. The CDR3 DNA is TGTGCCAGCAGTGACCATTACCGGGGACTAGCGGTTTACGAGCAGTACTTC. Protein: CASSDHYRGLAVYEQYF.

The genes are TRBV19 and TRBJ2-6; D uncertain. V lost 1 base and J 0 bases, leaving 13 bases between the germline ends. The length of the CDR3 is 18 residues. The germline CDR1 and CDR2 sequences are LNHDA and SQIVND (reference sequence). CDR3 protein: CASSIGSKSSSGANVLTF. The DNA for the CDR3 is TGTGCCAGTAGTATAGGGTCAAAATCAAGCTCTGGGGCCAACGTCCTGACTTTC.

The chain combines TRBV19 with TRBJ2-7, with 7 bases aligning to TRBD1. CDR3 length: 12 amino acids. Germline V gene lookup returns CDR1 LNHDA and CDR2 SQIVND (reference sequence). V was clipped by 8 bases and J by 1 base; unmatched bases: 2. The CDR3, as DNA: TGTGCCAGTGAGGGGGCGTCCTACGAGCAGTACTTC. Amino acids: CASEGASYEQYF.

This chain connects TRBV19 to TRBJ2-5; no clear D gene. The V gene lost 5 bases and the J gene lost 5 bases, with 12 bases spanning the gap. The germline V gene encodes CDR1 LNHDA and CDR2 SQIVND (reference sequence). The CDR3 totals 13 residues. CDR3 sequence: CASSPSSTETQYF. In DNA form, the CDR3 reads TGTGCCAGTAGTCCCTCTAGTACGGAGACCCAGTACTTC.

This sequence joins TRBV18 and TRBJ1-3; D is unresolved. Trimming stripped 6 bases from V and 4 bases from J, with 16 bases between. The CDR3 runs 15 residues. Germline V gene lookup returns CDR1 KGHSH and CDR2 LQKENI. This CDR3 is CASSLSDGRGNTIYF. CDR3 coding DNA: TGTGCCAGCTCCCTCTCGGACGGCCGCGGAAACACCATATATTTT.

This sequence joins TRBV15 and TRBJ1-3; D gene uncertain. This CDR3 is built from 15 residues. Germline V gene sequence: CDR1 LNHNV, CDR2 YYDKDF (reference sequence). Trimming took 0 bases from V and 2 from J, leaving 8 bases between them. CDR3 nucleotides: TGTGCCACCAGCAGAGATTTAGGGCCTGGAAACACCATATATTTT. It codes for CATSRDLGPGNTIYF.

The rearrangement joins TRBV18 to TRBJ1-1; tentative D call: TRBD1 (6 bases). V shed 3 bases and J shed 0 bases, with 11 bases lying between them. In germline, CDR1 is KGHSH, CDR2 LQKENI. CDR3 length equals 15 residues. The CDR3 DNA is TGTGCCAGCTCACCGGCACAGGGATTGAACACTGAAGCTTTCTTT. It specifies CASSPAQGLNTEAFF.

This chain connects TRBV6-8 to TRBJ2-1; 11 bases match TRBD1. In germline, CDR1 is MNHGY, CDR2 SAAAGT. The CDR3 sequence is 14 residues long. Losses at the gene ends were 0 bases for V and 9 bases for J; bases not matched to a gene: 1. CDR3 protein: CASSYSGTGGEQFF. In nucleotides, the CDR3 is TGTGCCAGCAGTTACTCCGGGACAGGGGGTGAGCAGTTCTTC.

The chain is built from TRBV11-3 and TRBJ2-3; D gene ambiguous. V was cut by 0 bases and J by 0 bases, with 7 bases left in between. The length of the CDR3 is 15 residues. CDR1 is SGHNT, CDR2 YENEEA, per germline. The DNA for the CDR3 is TGTGCCAGCAGCTTAGACGGCACTAGCACAGATACGCAGTATTTT. Its translation is CASSLDGTSTDTQYF.

This clone was seen a handful of times. V gene TRBV11-3 combines with J gene TRBJ2-2, with 13 bases aligning to TRBD2. CDR1 and CDR2 (germline): SGHNT, YENEEA. V dropped 8 bases and J dropped 4; count of bases not matched to a gene: 13. CDR3 length: 18 amino acids. CDR3 loop: CASGVLAGGPVSTGELFF. In nucleotides, the CDR3 is TGTGCCAGCGGTGTACTAGCGGGAGGGCCGGTTAGCACCGGGGAGCTGTTTTTT.

This clone turned up a few times. The V call is TRBV11-3, the J call TRBJ1-1; the D gene is possibly TRBD1 (6 bases). Germline V lookup: CDR1 SGHNT, CDR2 YENEEA. The V end lost 5 bases, the J end lost 4 bases, and 23 bases lay between the germline ends. The CDR3 has 17 amino acids. Here the CDR3 reads CASSLGGTYFTSTEAFF. The CDR3 DNA sequence: TGTGCCAGCAGCCTAGGGGGGACCTACTTCACGAGCACTGAAGCTTTCTTT.